This TCR beta chain originates from a study of beta chain features in type 1 diabetes. General study results and limits: Within each of all four CD4+ subsets, Type 1 diabetes patients had TCRB CDR3s that were moderately but significantly shorter.

A remark on this clone: The antigen remains undetermined.

CDR3 size: 12 residues. The investigators reverse transcribed all of the isolated RNA, so they sequenced expressed TCRB transcripts. Sequenced by immunoSEQ multiplex PCR; TCRdb stores in-frame clones only, minus some. The sample records 45,000 to 60,000 clones, 50% to 75% being singletons. The chain has TRBV21-1 and TRBJ2-3; the tabulated D call, TRBD2, remains unverified against the DNA. TRBV21-1 is assigned pseudogene status. The sample was stem cell memory CD4+ T cells from blood. This TCR came from a woman in her 30s with type 1 diabetes. CDR3 sequence (DNA): TGTGCCAGCAGCAAACGTCCAGATACGCAGTATTTT. Protein sequence: CASSKRPDTQYF.